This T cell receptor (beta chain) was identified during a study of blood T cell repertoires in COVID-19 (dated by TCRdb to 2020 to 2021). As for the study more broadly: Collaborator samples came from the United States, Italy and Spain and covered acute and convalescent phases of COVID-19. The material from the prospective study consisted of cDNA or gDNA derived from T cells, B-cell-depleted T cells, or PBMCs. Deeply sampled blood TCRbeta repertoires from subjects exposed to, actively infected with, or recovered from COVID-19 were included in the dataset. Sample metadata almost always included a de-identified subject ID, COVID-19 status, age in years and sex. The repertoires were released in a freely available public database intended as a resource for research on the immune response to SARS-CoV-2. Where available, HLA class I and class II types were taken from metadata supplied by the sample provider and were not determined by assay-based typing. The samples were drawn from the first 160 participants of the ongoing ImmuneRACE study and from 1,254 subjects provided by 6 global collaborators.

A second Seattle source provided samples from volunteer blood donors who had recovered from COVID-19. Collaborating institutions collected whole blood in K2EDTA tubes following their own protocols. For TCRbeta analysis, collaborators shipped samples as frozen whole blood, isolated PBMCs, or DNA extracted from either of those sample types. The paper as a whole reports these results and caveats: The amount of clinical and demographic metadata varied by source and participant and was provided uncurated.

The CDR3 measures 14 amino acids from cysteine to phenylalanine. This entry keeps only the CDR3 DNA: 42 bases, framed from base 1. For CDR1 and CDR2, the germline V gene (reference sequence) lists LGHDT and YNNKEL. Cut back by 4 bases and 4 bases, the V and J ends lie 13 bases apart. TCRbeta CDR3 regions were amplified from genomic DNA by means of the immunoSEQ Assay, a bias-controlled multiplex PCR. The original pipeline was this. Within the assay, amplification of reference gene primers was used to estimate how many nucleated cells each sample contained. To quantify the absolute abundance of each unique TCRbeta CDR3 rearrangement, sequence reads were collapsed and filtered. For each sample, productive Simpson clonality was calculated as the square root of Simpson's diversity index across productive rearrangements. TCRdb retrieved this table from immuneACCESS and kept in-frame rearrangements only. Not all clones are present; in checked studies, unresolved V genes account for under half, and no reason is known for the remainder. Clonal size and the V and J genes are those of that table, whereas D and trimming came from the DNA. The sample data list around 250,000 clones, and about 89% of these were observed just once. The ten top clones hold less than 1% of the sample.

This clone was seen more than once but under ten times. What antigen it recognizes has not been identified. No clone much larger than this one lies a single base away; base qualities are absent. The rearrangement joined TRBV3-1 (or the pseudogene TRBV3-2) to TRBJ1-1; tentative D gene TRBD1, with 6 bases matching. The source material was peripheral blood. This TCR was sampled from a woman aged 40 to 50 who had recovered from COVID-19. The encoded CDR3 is CASSPEGGGTEAFF. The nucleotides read TGTGCCAGCAGCCCCGAGGGGGGGGGCACTGAAGCTTTCTTT.